This T cell receptor (beta chain) was sequenced during a study of blood T cell repertoires in COVID-19. Trimming removed 2 bases from V and 0 bases from J, with 13 bases in between. Germline CDR1 is MNHEY and CDR2 is SVGAGI. This CDR3 is built from 16 residues. Seattle researchers signed up patients amid active infection and tracked them longitudinally. Only in-frame clones appear in the TCRdb table, and some are missing; sequencing was by immunoSEQ multiplex PCR. The sample holds some 450,000 clones, 70% to 90% seen once. Material: peripheral blood. The clonotype was recovered from a man between 18 and 29 years old with COVID-19, enrolled during active disease. The rearrangement links TRBV6-5 to TRBJ1-1; maybe TRBD1 (5 bases). CDR3 sequence: CASSYGPTALNTEAFF. Here the CDR3 DNA reads TGTGCCAGCAGTTACGGCCCGACAGCGTTGAACACTGAAGCTTTCTTT.